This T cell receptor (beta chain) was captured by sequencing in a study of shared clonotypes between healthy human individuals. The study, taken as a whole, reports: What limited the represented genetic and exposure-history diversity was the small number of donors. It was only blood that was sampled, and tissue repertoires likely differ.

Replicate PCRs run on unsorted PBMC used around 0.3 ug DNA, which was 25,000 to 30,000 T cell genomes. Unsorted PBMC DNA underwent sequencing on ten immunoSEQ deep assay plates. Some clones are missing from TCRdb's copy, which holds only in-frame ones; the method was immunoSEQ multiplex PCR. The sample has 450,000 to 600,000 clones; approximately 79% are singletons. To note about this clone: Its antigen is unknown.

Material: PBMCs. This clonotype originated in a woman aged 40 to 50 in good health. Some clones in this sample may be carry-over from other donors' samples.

The CDR3 reads CASSESGRLSSYNEQFF. The CDR3 DNA reads as TGTGCCAGCAGTGAAAGCGGGAGGCTCTCTTCCTACAATGAGCAGTTCTTC. The chain recombines TRBV25-1 with TRBJ2-1, with 9 bases that match TRBD2. V lost 2 bases to trimming and J lost 1 base; unmatched junction nucleotides: 6. This CDR3 has 17 residues. Germline CDR1 reads MGHDK; CDR2 reads SYGVNS.